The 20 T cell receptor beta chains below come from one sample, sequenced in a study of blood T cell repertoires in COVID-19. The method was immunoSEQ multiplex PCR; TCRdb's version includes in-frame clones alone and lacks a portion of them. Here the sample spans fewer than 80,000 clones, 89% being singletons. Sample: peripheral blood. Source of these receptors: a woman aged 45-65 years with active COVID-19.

This CDR3 is CAWSGASGSITGELFF. CDR3 nucleotides: TGTGCCTGGAGTGGCGCTAGCGGGAGTATCACCGGGGAGCTGTTTTTT. This chain uses TRBV30 with TRBJ2-2; TRBD2 agrees at 10 bases. This CDR3 region has 16 residues. Germline values: CDR1 GTSNPN, CDR2 SVGIG (reference sequence). With V trimmed by 1 base and J by 4 bases, 6 bases remained unmatched.

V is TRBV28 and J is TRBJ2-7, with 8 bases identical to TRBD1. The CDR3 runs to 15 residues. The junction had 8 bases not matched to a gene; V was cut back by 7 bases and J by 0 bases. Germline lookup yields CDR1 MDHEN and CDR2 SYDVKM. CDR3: CASISSRGHSYEQYF. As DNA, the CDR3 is TGTGCCAGCATTTCTTCCAGGGGGCACTCCTACGAGCAGTACTTC.

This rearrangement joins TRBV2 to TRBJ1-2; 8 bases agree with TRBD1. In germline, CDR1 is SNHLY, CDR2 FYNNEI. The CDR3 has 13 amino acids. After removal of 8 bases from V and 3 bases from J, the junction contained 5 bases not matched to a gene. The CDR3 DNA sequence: TGTGCCAGCTCCGGACAGGGCGACTATGGCTACACCTTC. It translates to CASSGQGDYGYTF.

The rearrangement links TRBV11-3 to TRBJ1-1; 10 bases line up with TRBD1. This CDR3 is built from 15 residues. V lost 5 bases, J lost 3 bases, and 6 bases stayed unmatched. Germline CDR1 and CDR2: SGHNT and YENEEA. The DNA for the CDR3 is TGTGCCAGCAGCCCGGGGACAGGGGTTGACACTGAAGCTTTCTTT. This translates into CASSPGTGVDTEAFF.

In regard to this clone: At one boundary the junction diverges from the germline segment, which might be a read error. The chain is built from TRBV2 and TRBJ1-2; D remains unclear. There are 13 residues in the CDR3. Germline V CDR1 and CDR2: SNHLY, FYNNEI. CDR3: CASSEALLGGRYF. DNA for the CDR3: TGTGCCAGCAGTGAAGCGCTCCTTGGTGGCAGGTACTTC.

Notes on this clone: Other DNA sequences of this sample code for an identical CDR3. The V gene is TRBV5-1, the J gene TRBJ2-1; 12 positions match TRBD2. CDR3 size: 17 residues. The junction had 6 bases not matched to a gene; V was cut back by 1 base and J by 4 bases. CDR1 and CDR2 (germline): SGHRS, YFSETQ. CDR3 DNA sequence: TGCGCCAGCAGCTTGTCCCCGCTAGCGGGAGGGTACAATGAGCAGTTCTTC. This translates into CASSLSPLAGGYNEQFF.

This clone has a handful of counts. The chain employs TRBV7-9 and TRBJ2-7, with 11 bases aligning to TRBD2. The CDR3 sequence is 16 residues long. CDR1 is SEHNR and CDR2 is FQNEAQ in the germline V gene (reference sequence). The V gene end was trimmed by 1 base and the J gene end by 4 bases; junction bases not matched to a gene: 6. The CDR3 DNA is TGTGCCAGCAGCTTAGGAGACCGACTAGCGGGATACGAGCAGTACTTC. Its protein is CASSLGDRLAGYEQYF.

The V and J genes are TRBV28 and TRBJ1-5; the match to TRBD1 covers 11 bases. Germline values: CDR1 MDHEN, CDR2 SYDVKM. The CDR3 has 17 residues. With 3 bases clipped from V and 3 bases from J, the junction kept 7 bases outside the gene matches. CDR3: CASSFLRTGGPNQPQHF. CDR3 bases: TGTGCCAGCAGTTTCCTCAGGACAGGGGGCCCCAATCAGCCCCAGCATTTT.

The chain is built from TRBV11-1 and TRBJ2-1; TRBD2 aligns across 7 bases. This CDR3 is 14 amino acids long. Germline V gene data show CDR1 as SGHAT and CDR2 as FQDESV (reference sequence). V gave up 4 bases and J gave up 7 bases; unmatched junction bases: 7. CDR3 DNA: TGTGCCAGCAGCTCGAGCGGGAATCGAAATGAGCAGTTCTTC. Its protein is CASSSSGNRNEQFF.

CDR3 sequence: CASTEGGQGKGDEQYF. The CDR3 DNA reads as TGTGCCAGTACCGAAGGAGGACAGGGGAAAGGCGACGAGCAGTACTTC. J is TRBJ2-7 and V is TRBV19; 9 positions match TRBD1. From germline, CDR1 is LNHDA and CDR2 SQIVND (reference sequence). The CDR3 length is 16 residues. V lost 7 bases, J lost 5 bases, and 15 bases stayed unmatched.

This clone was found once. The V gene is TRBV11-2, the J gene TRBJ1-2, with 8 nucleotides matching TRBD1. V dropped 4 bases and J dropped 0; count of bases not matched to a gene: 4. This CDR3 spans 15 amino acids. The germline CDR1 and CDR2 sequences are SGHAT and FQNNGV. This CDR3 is CASSSGQGANYGYTF. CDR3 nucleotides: TGTGCCAGCAGCTCCGGACAGGGCGCTAACTATGGCTACACCTTC.

The CDR3, as DNA: TGTGCCAGCTCACCTGGGAAACAAGGACTCGGCTTAGAAGCTTTCTTT. It specifies CASSPGKQGLGLEAFF. The V and J genes are TRBV18 and TRBJ1-1, with D uncertain. This CDR3 is 16 amino acids long. CDR1 is KGHSH, CDR2 LQKENI, per germline. The V and J ends lost 3 bases and 8 bases respectively, with 22 bases between them.

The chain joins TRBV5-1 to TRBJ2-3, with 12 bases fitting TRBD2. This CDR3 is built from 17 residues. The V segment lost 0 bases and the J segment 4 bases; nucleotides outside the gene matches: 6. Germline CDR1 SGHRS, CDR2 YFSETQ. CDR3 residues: CASSLEKTSGSADTQYF. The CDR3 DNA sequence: TGCGCCAGCAGCTTGGAGAAGACTAGCGGGAGCGCAGATACGCAGTATTTT.

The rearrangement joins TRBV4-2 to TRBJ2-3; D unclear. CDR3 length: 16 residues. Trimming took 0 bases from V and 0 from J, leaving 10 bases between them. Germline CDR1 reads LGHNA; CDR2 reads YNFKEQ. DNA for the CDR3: TGTGCCAGCAGCCAAGATTACGCCGGGAGCACAGATACGCAGTATTTT. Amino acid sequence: CASSQDYAGSTDTQYF.

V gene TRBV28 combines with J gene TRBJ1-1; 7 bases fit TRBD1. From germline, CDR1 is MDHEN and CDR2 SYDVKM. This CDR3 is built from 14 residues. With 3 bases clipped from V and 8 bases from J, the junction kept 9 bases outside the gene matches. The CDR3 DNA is TGTGCCAGCAGTTTCCAGGGGGGCCGCCTGGAAGCTTTCTTT. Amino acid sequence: CASSFQGGRLEAFF.

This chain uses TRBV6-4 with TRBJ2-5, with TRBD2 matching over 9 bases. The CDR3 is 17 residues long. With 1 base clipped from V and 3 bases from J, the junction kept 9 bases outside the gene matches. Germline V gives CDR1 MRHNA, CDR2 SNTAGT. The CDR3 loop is CASSDWGSGRSEETQYF. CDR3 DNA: TGTGCCAGCAGTGACTGGGGTAGCGGGAGATCGGAAGAGACCCAGTACTTC.

The CDR3 nucleotides are TGCGCCAGCAGCCCCGGGACTAGCGGGAGGCGTGAGCAGTTCTTC. Translating it yields CASSPGTSGRREQFF. This chain joins TRBV5-1 and TRBJ2-1, with 15 bases fitting TRBD2. V lost 4 bases and J lost 9; bases outside the gene matches: 5. CDR3 length: 15 amino acids. Germline V CDR1 and CDR2: SGHRS, YFSETQ.

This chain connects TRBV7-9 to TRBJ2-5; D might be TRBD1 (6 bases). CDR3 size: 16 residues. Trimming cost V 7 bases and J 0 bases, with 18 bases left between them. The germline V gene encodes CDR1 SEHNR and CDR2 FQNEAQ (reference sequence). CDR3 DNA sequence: TGTGCCAGCACCGCCGGGGTCAAGGGGGACCAAGAGACCCAGTACTTC. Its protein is CASTAGVKGDQETQYF.

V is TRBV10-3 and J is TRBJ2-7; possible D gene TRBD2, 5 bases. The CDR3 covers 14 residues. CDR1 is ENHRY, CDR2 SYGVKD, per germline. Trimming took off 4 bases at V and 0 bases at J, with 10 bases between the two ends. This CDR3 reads CAISASGNSYEQYF. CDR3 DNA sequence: TGTGCCATCAGTGCCAGCGGCAACTCCTACGAGCAGTACTTC.

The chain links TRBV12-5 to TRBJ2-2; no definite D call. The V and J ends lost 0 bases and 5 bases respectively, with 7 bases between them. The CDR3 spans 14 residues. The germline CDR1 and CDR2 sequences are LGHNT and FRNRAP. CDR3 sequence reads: CASGLVRSTGELFF. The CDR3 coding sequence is TGTGCTAGTGGTTTGGTACGGAGTACCGGGGAGCTGTTTTTT.